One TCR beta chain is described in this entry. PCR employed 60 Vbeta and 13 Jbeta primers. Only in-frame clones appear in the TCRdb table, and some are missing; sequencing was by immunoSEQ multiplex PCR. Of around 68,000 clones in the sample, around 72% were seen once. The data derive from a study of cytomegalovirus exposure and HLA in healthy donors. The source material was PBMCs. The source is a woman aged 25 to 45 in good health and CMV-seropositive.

This CDR3 reads CASSLGSGDRGIHGYTF. Here the CDR3 DNA reads TGTGCCAGCAGTTTAGGGTCCGGGGACAGGGGTATTCATGGCTACACCTTC. The V and J genes are TRBV27 and TRBJ1-2; 10 bases line up with TRBD1. The J segment lost 6 bases and the V segment lost 2 bases, leaving 12 bases of the junction unmatched. The CDR3 spans 17 residues. CDR1 and CDR2 from the germline V gene are MNHEY and SMNVEV (reference sequence).